Listed below are T cell receptor beta chains from one sample, sequenced in a study of beta chain features in type 1 diabetes. Clones were read by immunoSEQ multiplex PCR, and TCRdb kept only the in-frame ones, dropping some. The table records more than 60,000 clones, approximately 59% of them present only once. The specimen sequenced was Tregs from blood. Receptors originate from a young woman in good health. CDR3s include the opening cysteine and the closing phenylalanine or tryptophan. The order of the fields is J gene, clone size, D gene, V gene, CDR3 protein, CDR3 DNA. D genes are given only for firm matches. The size field is filled for only some rows; it gives once, few, many or a size class.

>TRBJ2-3|.|TRBD2|TRBV2
CASSEALLAGGPRDTQYF
TGTGCCAGCAGTGAAGCGCTTCTAGCGGGAGGGCCGAGAGATACGCAGTATTTT
>TRBJ2-7|.|TRBD1|TRBV2
CASRPSGQGTYEQYF
TGTGCCAGCAGACCCTCGGGACAGGGTACCTACGAGCAGTACTTC
>TRBJ1-6|.|.|TRBV7-3
CASSFEMIRSYNSPLHF
TGTGCCAGCAGCTTCGAGATGATCCGCTCCTATAATTCACCCCTCCACTTT
>TRBJ2-3|.|TRBD1|TRBV5-4
CASSGRGTGLSTDTQYF
TGTGCCAGCAGCGGACGAGGGACAGGGCTTAGCACAGATACGCAGTATTTT
>TRBJ1-1|.|.|TRBV5-1
CASSLAIRGTEAFF
TGCGCCAGCAGCTTGGCGATCAGGGGCACTGAAGCTTTCTTT
>TRBJ1-2|.|TRBD1|TRBV6-1
CASRVGQGAWYGYTF
TGTGCCAGCAGGGTCGGACAGGGGGCATGGTATGGCTACACCTTC
>TRBJ1-6|.|.|TRBV27
CASSTGLSPLHF
TGTGCCAGCAGCACAGGGTTGTCACCCCTCCACTTT
>TRBJ2-6|.|.|TRBV7-3
CASSAYGQLSGANVLTF
TGTGCCAGCAGCGCCTACGGACAGCTCTCTGGGGCCAACGTCCTGACTTTC
>TRBJ1-1|.|.|TRBV29-1
CSVVRNTEAFF
TGCAGCGTTGTTAGGAACACTGAAGCTTTCTTT
>TRBJ1-2|.|TRBD1|TRBV7-2
CASSLGAGQNYGYTF
TGTGCCAGCAGCTTAGGCGCGGGACAGAACTATGGCTACACCTTC
>TRBJ1-1|few|.|TRBV10-3
CAISTGSTEAFF
TGTGCCATCAGTACTGGGAGTACTGAAGCTTTCTTT
>TRBJ2-2|.|.|TRBV13
CASKRVGELFF
TGTGCCAGCAAGCGCGTCGGGGAGCTGTTTTTT
>TRBJ1-1|.|.|TRBV5-1
CASRGDMNTEAFF
TGCGCCAGTCGGGGGGACATGAACACTGAAGCTTTCTTT
>TRBJ2-5|.|.|TRBV5-6
CASSFGETQYF
TGTGCCAGCAGCTTCGGGGAGACCCAGTACTTC
>TRBJ2-7|.|.|TRBV19
CASSVEQGLEQYF
TGTGCCAGTAGTGTCGAACAGGGCCTCGAGCAGTACTTC
>TRBJ2-1|few|.|TRBV11-2
CASSLVSWGEAGRNEQFF
TGTGCCAGCAGCTTAGTGTCTTGGGGGGAGGCGGGGCGCAATGAGCAGTTCTTC
>TRBJ1-1|.|.|TRBV11-2
CASSLSLYTEAFF
TGTGCCAGCAGCTTATCGTTGTACACTGAAGCTTTCTTT
>TRBJ1-4|.|.|TRBV2
CASSNEIGANEKLFF
TGTGCCAGCAGCAACGAGATCGGAGCTAATGAAAAACTGTTTTTT
>TRBJ2-1|.|TRBD1|TRBV10-3
CAIREQGVSYNEQFF
TGTGCCATCAGGGAACAGGGGGTCTCCTACAATGAGCAGTTCTTC
>TRBJ1-2|.|TRBD1|TRBV5-1
CASSSQQGQGYGYTF
TGCGCCAGCAGCTCGCAACAGGGGCAGGGCTATGGCTACACCTTC
>TRBJ1-2|few|.|TRBV29-1
CSVTDRNYGYTF
TGCAGCGTTACTGACAGGAACTATGGCTACACCTTC
>TRBJ2-3|.|TRBD2|TRBV5-4
CASSLARGASDTQYF
TGTGCCAGCAGCTTGGCGCGGGGGGCCTCAGATACGCAGTATTTT
>TRBJ2-3|few|.|TRBV11-3
CASSPGWDTQYF
TGTGCCAGCAGCCCGGGGTGGGATACGCAGTATTTT
>TRBJ2-1|.|TRBD1|TRBV25-1
CASSRFGTGDRNEQFF
TGTGCCAGCAGTAGATTTGGGACAGGGGATCGAAATGAGCAGTTCTTC
>TRBJ2-7|.|.|TRBV6-6
CASSYSPRGAYEQYF
TGTGCCAGCAGTTACTCGCCCAGGGGGGCCTACGAGCAGTACTTC
>TRBJ2-2|few|.|TRBV14
CASSRDRTGELFF
TGTGCCAGCAGCCGTGACAGGACCGGGGAGCTGTTTTTT
>TRBJ1-2|.|TRBD1|TRBV30
CAWHRGQPYYGYTF
TGTGCCTGGCACAGGGGGCAGCCCTACTATGGCTACACCTTC
>TRBJ2-2|.|.|TRBV7-9
CASNPQGPGELFF
TGTGCCAGCAACCCTCAGGGGCCCGGGGAGCTGTTTTTT
>TRBJ2-1|.|TRBD2|TRBV29-1
CSAPTSGRFNEQFF
TGCAGCGCTCCGACTAGCGGGAGATTCAATGAGCAGTTCTTC